Described below is a single T cell receptor (beta chain) sequence and its context. Trimming removed 4 bases from V and 4 bases from J; junction bases left unmatched: 13. The CDR3 spans 16 residues. CDR1 and CDR2 (germline): PRHDT, FYEKMQ (reference sequence). A sample-barcoded 5' primer and a J-beta primer mix were used in a second PCR of roughly 7 to 11 cycles. TCRdb fed the 5' RACE reads into MiXCR, producing one record per CDR3 protein. The repertoire holds roughly 830,000 distinct CDR3 sequences, with 60% to 80% as singletons. The sample originates from a study of blood T cells in healthy people across ages.

The TCR originated in a man aged 25-40 years in good health. Material for sequencing was blood. The chain is built from TRBV13 and TRBJ2-7, with 7 bases aligning to TRBD1. The chain's CDR3 is CASSSNRDSLSYEQYF. The CDR3 DNA sequence: TGTGCCAGCAGCTCTAACCGGGACAGCTTGAGTTACGAGCAGTACTTC.